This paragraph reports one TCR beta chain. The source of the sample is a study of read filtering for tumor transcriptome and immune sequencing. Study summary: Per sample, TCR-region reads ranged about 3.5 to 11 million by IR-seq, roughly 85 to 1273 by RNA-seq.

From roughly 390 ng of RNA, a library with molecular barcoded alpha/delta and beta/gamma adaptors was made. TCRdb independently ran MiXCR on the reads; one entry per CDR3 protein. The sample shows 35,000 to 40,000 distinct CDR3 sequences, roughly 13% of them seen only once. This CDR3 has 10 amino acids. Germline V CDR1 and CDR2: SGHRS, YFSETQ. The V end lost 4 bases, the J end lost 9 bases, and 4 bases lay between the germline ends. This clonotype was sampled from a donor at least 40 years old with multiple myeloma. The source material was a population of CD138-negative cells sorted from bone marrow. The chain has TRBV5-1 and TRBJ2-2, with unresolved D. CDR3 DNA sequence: TGCGCCAGCAGCCCGCGGGAGCTGTTTTTT. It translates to CASSPRELFF.